A single sample is the source of the 14 T cell receptor beta chains below, sequenced in a study of CD8 T cells in Susac syndrome. cDNA came from about 0.51 to 1 ug RNA primed by random hexamers. TCRdb called the immunoSEQ multiplex PCR reads again in MiXCR, with one record for every CDR3 protein. In the table there are about 280,000 distinct CDR3 sequences, roughly 85% of which are singletons. The sequenced material came from CD8+ T cells from PBMCs. These receptors originate from a human donor with multiple sclerosis.

The chain has TRBV19 and TRBJ2-3; no clear D. In germline, CDR1 is LNHDA, CDR2 SQIVND (reference sequence). V lost 8 bases and J 2 bases, leaving 11 bases between the germline ends. The CDR3 runs to 13 residues. The CDR3 protein is CASGPGFTDTQYF. CDR3 nucleotide sequence: TGTGCCAGTGGGCCAGGATTCACAGATACGCAGTATTTT.

The chain uses TRBV7-8 and TRBJ2-2; D gene uncertain. V was trimmed by 2 bases and J by 6 bases, leaving 10 bases between them. CDR1 and CDR2 from the germline V gene are SGHVS and FQNEAQ. The CDR3 is 14 residues long. The CDR3 sequence is CASSLSMRPGELFF. CDR3 in DNA: TGTGCCAGCAGCTTATCTATGCGGCCCGGGGAGCTGTTTTTT.

The chain employs TRBV20-1 and TRBJ2-6, with D possibly matching TRBD2 (6 bases). CDR3 length: 13 amino acids. Germline CDR1 is DFQATT and CDR2 is SNEGSKA (reference sequence). The CDR3 bases are TGCAGCGCCGAGGAGGGGCCGTCCGGCGTCCTGACTTTC. Its translation: CSAEEGPSGVLTF.

The V gene is TRBV7-9, the J gene TRBJ1-2; 7 bases are a match to TRBD1. The CDR3 is made up of 15 amino acids. Germline CDR1 reads SEHNR; CDR2 reads FQNEAQ (reference sequence). V lost 4 bases and J lost 0; bases outside the gene matches: 5. The chain's CDR3 is CASSSGGQPNYGYTF. CDR3 sequence (DNA): TGTGCCAGCAGCTCTGGGGGACAGCCTAACTATGGCTACACCTTC.

The V gene is TRBV11-1, the J gene TRBJ2-1, with TRBD2 matching 15 bases. The CDR3 contains 20 residues. The ends lost 5 bases at V and 7 bases at J; junction bases unmatched: 18. Germline CDR1 and CDR2: SGHAT and FQDESV (reference sequence). CDR3 sequence: CASSPPGLAGGRGPLNEQFF. CDR3 coding DNA: TGTGCCAGCAGCCCCCCAGGACTAGCGGGAGGGCGGGGCCCTCTGAATGAGCAGTTCTTC.

J is TRBJ1-3 and V is TRBV9; D unclear. The germline CDR1 and CDR2 sequences are SGDLS and YYNGEE. V lost 5 bases and J lost 4, with 4 bases in between. This CDR3 is 11 amino acids long. The CDR3 loop is CASSPGNTIYF. CDR3 nucleotide sequence: TGTGCCAGCAGTCCCGGAAACACCATATATTTT.

This clonotype was counted a single time. V is TRBV19 and J is TRBJ1-5; D gene ambiguous. The CDR3 length is 15 residues. Germline V lookup: CDR1 LNHDA, CDR2 SQIVND (reference sequence). Trimming left V 4 bases short and J 5 bases short, with 15 bases between. The DNA of the CDR3 is TGTGCCAGTAGTACGCGGAGACACCTACATCAGCCCCAGCATTTT. This codes for CASSTRRHLHQPQHF.

J is TRBJ1-1 and V is TRBV7-9, with D hard to call. Per the germline V gene, CDR1 is SEHNR and CDR2 is FQNEAQ (reference sequence). CDR3 length equals 13 residues. V lost 1 base and J 0 bases, leaving 3 bases between the germline ends. The CDR3 region is CASSLDVNTEAFF. The CDR3 DNA reads as TGTGCCAGCAGCTTAGACGTGAACACTGAAGCTTTCTTT.

The chain recombines TRBV28 with TRBJ2-7, with 8 bases lining up with TRBD2. After removal of 8 bases from V and 4 bases from J, the junction contained 13 bases not matched to a gene. This CDR3 is built from 15 residues. The germline CDR1 and CDR2 sequences are MDHEN and SYDVKM. In DNA, the CDR3 is TGTGCCAGCCGGGACGAGGGACTAGAATTGTACGAGCAGTACTTC. The encoded protein is CASRDEGLELYEQYF. The complete variable domain, with remaining parts taken from reference TRBV28 and TRBJ2-7, reads DVKVTQSSRYLVKRTGEKVFLECVQDMDHENMFWYRQDPGLGLRLIYFSYDVKMKEKGDIPEGYSVSREKKERFSLILESASTNQTSMYLCASRDEGLELYEQYFGPGTRLTVT.

The chain uses TRBV7-9 and TRBJ1-1; D not certain. The germline V gene has CDR1 SEHNR and CDR2 FQNEAQ (reference sequence). V gave up 7 bases and J gave up 4 bases, with 13 bases separating them. There are 13 residues in the CDR3. CDR3 sequence reads: CASMPLSGTEAFF. CDR3 coding DNA: TGTGCCAGCATGCCTCTCAGTGGCACTGAAGCTTTCTTT.

The chain combines TRBV7-9 with TRBJ1-5; maybe TRBD1 (5 bases). Looked up from germline, CDR1 is SEHNR and CDR2 is FQNEAQ (reference sequence). V was clipped by 1 base and J by 11 bases, with 27 bases between them. The CDR3 has 18 residues. CDR3 residues: CASSLVGEPGLDPPAQHF. Written as DNA, the CDR3 is TGTGCCAGCAGCTTAGTGGGAGAACCGGGACTGGATCCGCCCGCCCAGCATTTT.

CDR3 in amino acids: CASTHRAGGSYEQYF. DNA of the CDR3: TGTGCCAGCACGCATCGGGCCGGGGGTTCGTACGAGCAGTACTTC. The chain uses TRBV27 and TRBJ2-7; TRBD2 is a possible D gene (6 bases). Germline V gives CDR1 MNHEY, CDR2 SMNVEV (reference sequence). Trimming pared 7 bases from V and 4 bases from J, leaving 20 bases between. The CDR3 loop spans 15 amino acids.

The chain is built from TRBV7-9 and TRBJ2-5; D might be TRBD2 (5 bases). Trimming pared 4 bases from V and 7 bases from J, leaving 16 bases between. Per germline, CDR1 SEHNR and CDR2 FQNEAQ (reference sequence). The CDR3 runs to 14 residues. In nucleotides, the CDR3 is TGTGCCAGCAGCTCAACGGGATCCCTGGGGACCCAGTACTTC. Translating gives CASSSTGSLGTQYF.

This rearrangement joins TRBV28 to TRBJ1-2, with D maybe TRBD1 (6 bases). The CDR3 extends over 13 amino acids. V was shortened by 6 bases and J by 7 bases, with 15 bases between the two germline ends. The V gene's germline CDR1 is MDHEN and CDR2 SYDVKM. Here the CDR3 reads CASRGAGAGGYTF. CDR3 nucleotides: TGTGCCAGCAGGGGAGCGGGGGCTGGTGGCTACACCTTC.